Presented here are 9 T cell receptor beta chains from one specimen sequenced in a study of shared clonotypes between healthy human individuals. Profiled with immunoSEQ multiplex PCR; TCRdb holds only in-frame clones, not every one. Of 1,500,000 or so clones listed, around 97% are singletons. Sequencing input: naive CD4+ T cells sorted from blood. Subset here: CD45RA+ positively selected. The receptors stem from a man between 25 and 39 years old in good health.

Comment on this clone: This CDR3 is also generated by other DNA sequences in the sample. The V and J genes are TRBV28 and TRBJ1-2, with 9 bases matching TRBD1. The CDR3 sequence is 14 residues long. CDR1 is MDHEN and CDR2 is SYDVKM in the germline V gene. The V segment lost 6 bases and the J segment 3 bases; nucleotides outside the gene matches: 5. The CDR3 loop reads CASSSDRGDYGYTF. The CDR3 DNA is TGTGCCAGCAGCTCGGACAGGGGCGACTATGGCTACACCTTC.

The rearrangement uses TRBV29-1 and TRBJ2-2, with 9 positions matching TRBD1. Germline loops: CDR1 SQVTM, CDR2 ANQGSEA. The CDR3 is made up of 14 amino acids. J was trimmed by 1 base and V by 7 bases; bases with no gene match: 4. The DNA for the CDR3 is TGCAGCGGGCAGGGACAGGGGAACACCGGGGAGCTGTTTTTT. This translates into CSGQGQGNTGELFF.

V and J are TRBV5-4 and TRBJ2-7; 9 bases line up with TRBD2. With 0 bases clipped from V and 2 bases from J, the junction kept 9 bases outside the gene matches. The CDR3 totals 17 residues. Germline loops: CDR1 SGHNT, CDR2 YYREEE (reference sequence). For the CDR3, the DNA is TGTGCCAGCAGCTTGGCTACGCTAGCGGGAAGGACCTACGAGCAGTACTTC. Amino acids: CASSLATLAGRTYEQYF.

The genes are TRBV28 and TRBJ2-7, with 7 bases aligning to TRBD1. Trimming cost V 7 bases and J 0 bases; bases outside gene matches: 6. This CDR3 comprises 14 residues. CDR1 is MDHEN, CDR2 SYDVKM, per germline. The DNA for the CDR3 is TGTGCCAGCACCCCGGACAGGATCTCCTACGAGCAGTACTTC. This codes for CASTPDRISYEQYF.

V gene TRBV29-1 combines with J gene TRBJ2-1; D gene uncertain. The ends were cut back, 7 bases at V and 0 bases at J, with 10 bases in the middle. The CDR3 is 13 amino acids. Germline CDR1 SQVTM, CDR2 ANQGSEA. Here the CDR3 DNA reads TGCAGCGCTTATACCGTCTCCTACAATGAGCAGTTCTTC. It yields the protein CSAYTVSYNEQFF.

The chain carries TRBV7-2 and TRBJ1-1; D not certain. The V end lost 5 bases, the J end lost 10 bases, and 14 bases lay between the germline ends. The germline gives CDR1 SGHTA, CDR2 FQGNSA. This CDR3 has 12 amino acids. The CDR3: CASSRRSLRAFF. CDR3 DNA sequence: TGTGCCAGCAGCCGGCGATCGCTGAGAGCTTTCTTT.

This clone was seen once. V usage is TRBV6-1 and J usage is TRBJ1-5; TRBD1 matches at 9 bases. The V segment lost 6 bases and the J segment 7 bases; nucleotides outside the gene matches: 10. CDR3 length equals 15 residues. Germline lookup yields CDR1 MNHNS and CDR2 SASEGT. The chain's CDR3 is CASSATGQGRQPQHF. In DNA form, the CDR3 reads TGTGCCAGCAGCGCGACCGGACAGGGGAGGCAGCCCCAGCATTTT.

The chain's CDR3 is CASSSPPPGISSYNEQFF. CDR3 bases: TGTGCCAGTAGTTCCCCTCCCCCGGGAATAAGCTCCTACAATGAGCAGTTCTTC. The V call is TRBV19, the J call TRBJ2-1; possibly TRBD2 for D (5 bases). Looked up from germline, CDR1 is LNHDA and CDR2 is SQIVND (reference sequence). The V end lost 5 bases, the J end lost 0 bases, and 20 bases lay between the germline ends. The CDR3 has 18 residues.

The chain is built from TRBV2 and TRBJ1-2; tentatively, D is TRBD1 (5 bases). This CDR3 spans 16 amino acids. The germline CDR1 and CDR2 sequences are SNHLY and FYNNEI. The V end was cut by 6 bases, the J end by 2 bases, with 19 bases between. The CDR3 nucleotides are TGTGCCAGCAGCAAAAGGGTACTGACAGAAAACTATGGCTACACCTTC. It specifies CASSKRVLTENYGYTF.